This passage covers 9 T cell receptor beta chains from one sample sequenced in a study of vaccination effects on CD4 cells after COVID-19. Sequencing followed a ViraFEST assay step that expanded antigen-specific CD4+ T cells with viral peptide pools. Following culture for nine to ten days, CD4+ T cells were isolated. People in the vaccine group had not been infected with SARS-CoV-2 before, and their nucleocapsid antibodies were negative. Their antigens remain unidentified. TCRdb's copy holds only in-frame clones and misses some; the assay was immunoSEQ multiplex PCR. Of some 68,000 clones listed, over 70% are singletons. Source: CD4+ T cells from PBMCs cultured with HCoV-OC43 spike peptides, taken before COVID-19 vaccination. Subset noted: HCoV-OC43 spike overlapping peptide pool stimulation. These receptors were obtained from a human donor who received a COVID-19 vaccine.

The chain carries TRBV24-1 and TRBJ2-3; D is possibly TRBD2 (5 bases). The germline V gene encodes CDR1 KGHDR and CDR2 SFDVKD. V lost 2 bases, J lost 5 bases, and 13 bases lay in between. The CDR3 has 15 residues. The CDR3 spells CATSDSREFEDTQYF. DNA of the CDR3: TGTGCCACCAGTGATTCGAGGGAATTCGAAGATACGCAGTATTTT.

The chain uses TRBV30 and TRBJ1-2; the match to TRBD1 covers 11 bases. The J segment lost 5 bases and the V segment lost 0 bases, leaving 11 bases of the junction unmatched. Germline CDR1 is GTSNPN and CDR2 is SVGIG (reference sequence). This CDR3 spans 17 amino acids. The CDR3 spells CAWSVRVGTGGDYGYTF. CDR3 coding DNA: TGTGCCTGGAGTGTACGAGTAGGGACAGGGGGTGATTATGGCTACACCTTC. Drawing the rest from reference TRBV30 and TRBJ1-2, the complete variable domain is SQTIHQWPATLVQPVGSPLSLECTVEGTSNPNLYWYRQAAGRGLQLLFYSVGIGQISSEVPQNLSASRPQDRQFILSSKKLLLSDSGFYLCAWSVRVGTGGDYGYTFGSGTRLTVV.

CDR3 protein: CASSHGRTGRDTEAFF. CDR3 sequence (DNA): TGTGCCAGCAGCCACGGGAGGACAGGGAGAGACACTGAAGCTTTCTTT. The chain carries TRBV6-6 and TRBJ1-1; 8 bases map to TRBD1. The length of the CDR3 is 16 residues. Germline V gene sequence: CDR1 MNHNY, CDR2 SVGAGI (reference sequence). Losses at the gene ends were 6 bases for V and 3 bases for J; bases not matched to a gene: 12.

The chain links TRBV28 to TRBJ1-5; 12 positions agree with TRBD1. The CDR3 consists of 14 residues. Trimming at V came to 6 bases and at J to 5 bases, leaving 2 bases not matched to a gene. Germline assignment: CDR1 MDHEN and CDR2 SYDVKM. CDR3 in amino acids: CASRGTGGDQPQHF. The DNA of the CDR3 is TGTGCCAGCAGGGGGACAGGGGGCGATCAGCCCCAGCATTTT.

The chain carries TRBV6-6 and TRBJ2-1; 8 bases map to TRBD1. The germline CDR1 and CDR2 sequences are MNHNY and SVGAGI (reference sequence). J was trimmed by 3 bases and V by 6 bases; bases with no gene match: 10. CDR3 length: 16 residues. The CDR3 DNA sequence: TGTGCCAGCAGGCCTATTGGACAGGGTTTCTACAATGAGCAGTTCTTC. Amino acid sequence: CASRPIGQGFYNEQFF.

The chain couples TRBV7-9 to TRBJ2-7; tentative D call: TRBD1 (6 bases). The V gene lost 5 bases and the J gene lost 3 bases, with 11 bases spanning the gap. The CDR3 runs 13 residues. CDR1 and CDR2 (germline): SEHNR, FQNEAQ (reference sequence). The CDR3 DNA reads as TGTGCCAGCAGCCGGGACACTTTCTACGAGCAGTACGTC. It encodes CASSRDTFYEQYV.

V is TRBV5-1 and J is TRBJ2-5, with 10 bases identical to TRBD2. Germline loops: CDR1 SGHRS, CDR2 YFSETQ. CDR3 length: 17 amino acids. The junction had 13 bases not matched to a gene; V was cut back by 4 bases and J by 4 bases. The DNA for the CDR3 is TGCGCCAGCAGCAGCTACGGAGGGAGCGGGGGGGGAGAGACCCAGTACTTC. It yields the protein CASSSYGGSGGGETQYF.

The chain employs TRBV5-1 and TRBJ2-3; D might be TRBD1 (7 bases). V lost 4 bases to trimming and J lost 4 bases, with 13 bases between them. The CDR3 extends over 14 amino acids. Germline assignment: CDR1 SGHRS and CDR2 YFSETQ. CDR3 coding DNA: TGCGCCAGCAGCCGACAGGGAGGCTCAGATACGCAGTATTTT. Residues: CASSRQGGSDTQYF.

This chain connects TRBV2 to TRBJ1-1; D ambiguous. The CDR3 consists of 16 residues. The V gene's germline CDR1 is SNHLY and CDR2 FYNNEI. V was shortened by 4 bases and J by 2 bases, with 17 bases between the two germline ends. The CDR3 protein is CASSVRSGRLNTEAFF. The CDR3 DNA reads as TGTGCCAGCAGTGTTAGGTCGGGCAGGCTTAACACTGAAGCTTTCTTT.